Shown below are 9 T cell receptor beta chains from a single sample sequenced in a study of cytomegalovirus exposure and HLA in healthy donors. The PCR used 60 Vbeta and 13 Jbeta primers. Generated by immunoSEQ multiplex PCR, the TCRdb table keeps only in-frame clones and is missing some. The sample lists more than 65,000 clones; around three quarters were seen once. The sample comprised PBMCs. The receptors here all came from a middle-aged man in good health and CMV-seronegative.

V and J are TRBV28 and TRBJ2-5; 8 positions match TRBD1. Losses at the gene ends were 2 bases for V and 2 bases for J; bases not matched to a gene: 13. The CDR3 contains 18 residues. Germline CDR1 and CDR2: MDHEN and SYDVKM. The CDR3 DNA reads TGTGCCAGCAGTTTAGGGGCAGGGGGCTTTACCCCACAAGAGACCCAGTACTTC. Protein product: CASSLGAGGFTPQETQYF.

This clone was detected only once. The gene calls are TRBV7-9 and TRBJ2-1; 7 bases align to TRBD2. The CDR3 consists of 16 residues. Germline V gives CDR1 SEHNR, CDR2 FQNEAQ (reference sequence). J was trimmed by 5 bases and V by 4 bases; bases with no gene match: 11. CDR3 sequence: CASSSPGGVLHNEQFF. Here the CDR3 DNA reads TGTGCCAGCAGCTCCCCTGGGGGGGTTCTTCACAATGAGCAGTTCTTC. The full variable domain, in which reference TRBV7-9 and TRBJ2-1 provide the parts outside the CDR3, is DTGVSQNPRHKITKRGQNVTFRCDPISEHNRLYWYRQTLGQGPEFLTYFQNEAQLEKSRLLSDRFSAERPKGSFSTLEIQRTEQGDSAMYLCASSSPGGVLHNEQFFGPGTRLTVL.

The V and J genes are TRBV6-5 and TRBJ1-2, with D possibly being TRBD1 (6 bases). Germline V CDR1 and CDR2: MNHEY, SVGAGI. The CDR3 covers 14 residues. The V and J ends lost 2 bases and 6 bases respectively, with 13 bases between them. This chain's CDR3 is CASSYGPRQDGYTF. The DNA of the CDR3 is TGTGCCAGCAGTTACGGACCACGACAGGATGGCTACACCTTC.

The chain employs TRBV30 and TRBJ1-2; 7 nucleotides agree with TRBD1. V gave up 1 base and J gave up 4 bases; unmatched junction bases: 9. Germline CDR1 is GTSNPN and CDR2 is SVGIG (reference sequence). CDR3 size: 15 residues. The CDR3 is CAWSGLGGDSYGYTF. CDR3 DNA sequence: TGTGCCTGGAGTGGCCTAGGGGGCGATAGCTATGGCTACACCTTC.

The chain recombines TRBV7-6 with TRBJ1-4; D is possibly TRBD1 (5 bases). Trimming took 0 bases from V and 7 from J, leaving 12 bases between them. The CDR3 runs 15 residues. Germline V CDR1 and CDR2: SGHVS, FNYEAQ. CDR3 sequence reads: CASSLAPPRGEKLFF. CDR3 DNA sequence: TGTGCCAGCAGCTTAGCGCCACCTAGGGGTGAAAAACTGTTTTTT.

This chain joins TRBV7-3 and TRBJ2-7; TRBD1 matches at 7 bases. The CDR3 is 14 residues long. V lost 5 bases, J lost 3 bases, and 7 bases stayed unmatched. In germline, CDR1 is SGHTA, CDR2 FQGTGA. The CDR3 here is CASSNSGGSYEQYF. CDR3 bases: TGTGCCAGCAGCAACTCAGGGGGAAGCTACGAGCAGTACTTC.

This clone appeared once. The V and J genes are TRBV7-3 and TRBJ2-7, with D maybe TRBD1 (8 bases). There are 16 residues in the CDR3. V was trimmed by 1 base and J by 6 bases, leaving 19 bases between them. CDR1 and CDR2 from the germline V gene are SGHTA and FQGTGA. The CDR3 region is CASSLKGGDRLAEQYF. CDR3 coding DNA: TGTGCCAGCAGCTTAAAGGGGGGGGACAGGTTGGCCGAGCAGTACTTC.

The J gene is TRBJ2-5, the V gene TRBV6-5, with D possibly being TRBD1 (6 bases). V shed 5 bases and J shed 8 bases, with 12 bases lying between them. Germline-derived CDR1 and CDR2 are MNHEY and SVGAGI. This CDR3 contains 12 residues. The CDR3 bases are TGTGCCAGCAGTCGACAGGACACCACCCAGTACTTC. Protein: CASSRQDTTQYF.

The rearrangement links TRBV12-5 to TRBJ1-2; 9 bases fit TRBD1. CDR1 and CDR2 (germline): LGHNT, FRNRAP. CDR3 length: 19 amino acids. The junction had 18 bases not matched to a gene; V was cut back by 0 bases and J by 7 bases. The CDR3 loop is CASGLVLLSGQGAAGGYTF. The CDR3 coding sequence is TGTGCTAGTGGTTTGGTACTCCTTTCGGGACAGGGAGCGGCAGGTGGCTACACCTTC.